This entry concerns a single T cell receptor beta chain. The data were obtained in a study of identical twins. A universal primer site was added by template switching, and unique molecular identifiers were carried by the cDNA. A single record per CDR3 protein comes from TCRdb applying MiXCR to the 5' RACE reads. The table records 700,000 or so distinct CDR3 sequences, 21% of them present only once. The CDR3 runs to 11 residues. V shed 5 bases and J shed 8 bases, with 10 bases lying between them. CDR1 is DFQATT and CDR2 is SNEGSKA in the germline V gene (reference sequence). The same specimen was also included in a second study, on T cells expressing NK-cell markers. That source reports: Roughly 6 donors had dominant NKG2C+ clonotypes that comprised about 1.0-7.5% of their CD8+ T cells.

This chain uses TRBV20-1 with TRBJ2-1; weak D call: TRBD1 (5 bases). Sequences were obtained from PBMCs. The sequence came from a woman in her late teens or twenties in good health. The CDR3 loop reads CSAAGHDEQFF. In DNA, the CDR3 is TGCAGTGCTGCCGGACACGATGAGCAGTTCTTC.